One and the same sample provided the 18 T cell receptor beta chains below, sequenced in a study of neurological immune-mediated disorders. TCRdb re-derived calls from the 5' RACE reads in MiXCR, one entry per CDR3 protein. The table lists approximately 60,000 distinct CDR3 sequences, approximately 4.1% of them singletons. The sequenced material came from PBMCs. These receptor sequences come from a man aged 50 or older with multiple sclerosis.

This clonotype came up many times. The chain uses TRBV7-2 and TRBJ2-1; D assignment may be TRBD1 or TRBD2 (5 bases each). V gave up 2 bases and J gave up 7 bases, with 18 bases separating them. The CDR3 sequence is 16 residues long. The V gene's germline CDR1 is SGHTA and CDR2 FQGNSA. The CDR3 DNA reads TGTGCCAGCAGCTTAAGAGGGGAGAGTCGAAGAAATGAGCAGTTCTTC. This codes for CASSLRGESRRNEQFF.

This clonotype was recorded many times. V gene TRBV7-2 combines with J gene TRBJ2-3, with a tentative D call TRBD2 (6 bases). The CDR3 length is 16 residues. Germline V gives CDR1 SGHTA, CDR2 FQGNSA. With 5 bases removed from V and 2 bases from J, the gap between germline ends came to 17 bases. The CDR3 DNA is TGTGCCAGCAGCCCTTTCCCGCGGGGCTACACAGATACGCAGTATTTT. Encoded protein: CASSPFPRGYTDTQYF.

Many counts were recorded for this clonotype. The J gene is TRBJ2-3, the V gene TRBV6-5; D possibly corresponds to TRBD1 (5 bases). CDR3 length: 13 amino acids. V lost 6 bases, J lost 2 bases, and 9 bases lay in between. From germline, CDR1 is MNHEY and CDR2 SVGAGI. The CDR3 nucleotides read TGTGCCAGCAGGGTCAGGGTCACAGATACGCAGTATTTT. It is translated as CASRVRVTDTQYF.

This clonotype was seen repeatedly, ten times or more. The chain employs TRBV20-1 and TRBJ2-3; perhaps TRBD1 as D (6 bases). With 3 bases removed from V and 3 bases from J, the gap between germline ends came to 10 bases. Per the germline V gene, CDR1 is DFQATT and CDR2 is SNEGSKA (reference sequence). The CDR3 has 13 residues. The CDR3 sequence is CSARGAGTDTQYF. CDR3 in DNA: TGCAGTGCTAGGGGGGCCGGGACAGATACGCAGTATTTT.

A remark on this clonotype: Compared with germline, one end of the junction differs, possibly owing to a read error. The chain employs TRBV20-1 and TRBJ1-5; D not certain. Germline V gene data show CDR1 as DFQATT and CDR2 as SNEGSKA (reference sequence). The CDR3 sequence is 14 residues long. CDR3 nucleotide sequence: TGCAGTGCTAGAGAGAACTATAGCAATCAGCCCCAGAATTTT. Its translation is CSARENYSNQPQNF.

This clonotype was seen only a few times. This sequence joins TRBV18 and TRBJ1-1; no definite D call. The CDR3 covers 15 residues. Germline V gene data show CDR1 as KGHSH and CDR2 as LQKENI. V was shortened by 6 bases and J by 0 bases, with 14 bases between the two germline ends. This CDR3 is CASSLMREVNTEAFF. CDR3 nucleotide sequence: TGTGCCAGCTCCCTAATGCGCGAGGTGAACACTGAAGCTTTCTTT.

The table lists this clonotype with many counts. This chain connects TRBV4-3 to TRBJ1-1; a possible D gene is TRBD1 (6 bases). CDR1 LGHNA and CDR2 YSLEER come from the germline V gene. Trimming pared 4 bases from V and 11 bases from J, leaving 20 bases between. The CDR3 covers 14 residues. This chain's CDR3 is CASSPGGGQRGAFF. The CDR3 DNA sequence: TGCGCCAGCAGCCCTGGGGGGGGGCAAAGAGGGGCTTTCTTT.

This clonotype was seen at least ten times. V is TRBV9 and J is TRBJ1-1; 7 nucleotides align to TRBD1. V lost 4 bases, J lost 5 bases, and 17 bases stayed unmatched. CDR1 and CDR2 from the germline V gene are SGDLS and YYNGEE. CDR3 length equals 17 residues. The CDR3 nucleotides read TGTGCCAGCAGCCTCAGGGGGTCAGAAACGTCCGTTACTGAAGCTTTCTTT. Translation: CASSLRGSETSVTEAFF.

This clonotype has a count of ten or more. V and J are TRBV5-5 and TRBJ2-5; possible D gene TRBD1, 6 bases. The V end was cut by 3 bases, the J end by 5 bases, with 11 bases between. CDR1 and CDR2 (germline): SGHKS, YYEKEE (reference sequence). The CDR3 runs to 13 residues. CDR3 loop: CASSSGVGETQYF. CDR3 sequence (DNA): TGTGCCAGCAGCTCAGGGGTCGGGGAGACCCAGTACTTC.

This clonotype was counted ten times or more. The rearrangement uses TRBV5-5 and TRBJ2-3; D is unresolved. This CDR3 is 15 amino acids long. V lost 3 bases and J 6 bases, leaving 17 bases between the germline ends. Per the germline V gene, CDR1 is SGHKS and CDR2 is YYEKEE (reference sequence). CDR3 amino acids: CASSSHDLVRDTQYF. The CDR3, as DNA: TGTGCCAGCAGCTCCCATGACCTGGTCCGGGATACGCAGTATTTT. The entire variable domain, with the rest obtained from reference TRBV5-5 and TRBJ2-3, is as follows: DAGVTQSPTHLIKTRGQQVTLRCSPISGHKSVSWYQQVLGQGPQFIFQYYEKEERGRGNFPDRFSARQFPNYSSELNVNALLLGDSALYLCASSSHDLVRDTQYFGPGTRLTVL.

This clonotype was counted at least ten times. The chain is built from TRBV20-1 and TRBJ1-1; 7 bases line up with TRBD1. The CDR3 is made up of 13 amino acids. With 6 bases clipped from V and 4 bases from J, the junction kept 8 bases outside the gene matches. Germline-derived CDR1 and CDR2 are DFQATT and SNEGSKA (reference sequence). This CDR3 reads CSATDRVGTEAFF. The CDR3 nucleotides are TGCAGTGCGACCGACAGGGTGGGCACTGAAGCTTTCTTT.

This clonotype was seen a handful of times. The chain recombines TRBV6-6 with TRBJ2-7, with D perhaps matching TRBD1 or TRBD2 (5 bases each). Germline V lookup: CDR1 MNHNY, CDR2 SVGAGI (reference sequence). V was shortened by 0 bases and J by 0 bases, with 12 bases between the two germline ends. This CDR3 contains 16 residues. The CDR3 bases are TGTGCCAGCAGTTACTCGAGTGGGGGAATCTCCTACGAGCAGTACTTC. Protein: CASSYSSGGISYEQYF.

The chain carries TRBV10-1 and TRBJ2-4; 9 nucleotides agree with TRBD2. The CDR3 is made up of 22 amino acids. Losses at the gene ends were 0 bases for V and 6 bases for J; bases not matched to a gene: 24. Germline CDR1 is WNHNN and CDR2 is SYGVQD (reference sequence). DNA for the CDR3: TGCGCCAGCAGTGAGTCGTTCCTTCGTCCCGGGACAGACCAAGCGGGGGGAAACATTCAGTACTTC. It encodes CASSESFLRPGTDQAGGNIQYF.

As regards this clonotype: A much larger clone is a single base away; this may be a read error. This chain connects TRBV6-5 to TRBJ2-2; D remains unclear. Per the germline V gene, CDR1 is MNHEY and CDR2 is SVGAGI. Trimming pared 7 bases from V and 3 bases from J, leaving 12 bases between. The CDR3 is 14 amino acids. For the CDR3, the DNA is TGTGCCAGCACCCCTAATTTAGACACCGGGGAGCTGTTTTTT. It encodes CASTPNLDTGELFF.

The sample holds many counts of this clonotype. One junction end disagrees with the germline gene, perhaps due to a read error. The chain recombines TRBV24-1 with TRBJ2-6; 7 nucleotides agree with TRBD1. Germline V gives CDR1 KGHDR, CDR2 SFDVKD. CDR3 length: 16 amino acids. This CDR3 is CATTRQKGAGAKVLTF. The DNA of the CDR3 is TGTGCCACCACCCGACAAAAGGGGGCCGGGGCCAAAGTCCTGACTTTC.

This clonotype was counted many times. The rearrangement links TRBV4-2 to TRBJ2-3, with D possibly matching TRBD2 (6 bases). V shed 1 base and J shed 1 base, with 6 bases lying between them. Germline V gene lookup returns CDR1 LGHNA and CDR2 YNFKEQ. The CDR3 contains 14 residues. The chain's CDR3 is CASSQGGGTDTQYF. The CDR3 coding sequence is TGTGCCAGCAGCCAAGGGGGGGGCACAGATACGCAGTATTTT.

This clonotype has ten or more counts. The chain combines TRBV5-1 with TRBJ1-1; D call uncertain. Per germline, CDR1 SGHRS and CDR2 YFSETQ. Trimming removed 0 bases at V and 2 bases at J, with 8 bases between. The CDR3 has 14 amino acids. CDR3 DNA sequence: TGCGCCAGCAGCTTGGGAGGGATAAACACTGAAGCTTTCTTT. Translating gives CASSLGGINTEAFF.

This clonotype was detected only a few times. The V and J genes are TRBV28 and TRBJ1-5; 7 bases agree with TRBD1. This CDR3 is 17 amino acids long. V trimming: 1 base; J trimming: 3 bases; junction bases outside the gene matches: 9. Germline assignment: CDR1 MDHEN and CDR2 SYDVKM. The CDR3, as DNA: TGTGCCAGCAGTTTATCCCTCGGGGGACAGTTCAATCAGCCCCAGCATTTT. It yields the protein CASSLSLGGQFNQPQHF.